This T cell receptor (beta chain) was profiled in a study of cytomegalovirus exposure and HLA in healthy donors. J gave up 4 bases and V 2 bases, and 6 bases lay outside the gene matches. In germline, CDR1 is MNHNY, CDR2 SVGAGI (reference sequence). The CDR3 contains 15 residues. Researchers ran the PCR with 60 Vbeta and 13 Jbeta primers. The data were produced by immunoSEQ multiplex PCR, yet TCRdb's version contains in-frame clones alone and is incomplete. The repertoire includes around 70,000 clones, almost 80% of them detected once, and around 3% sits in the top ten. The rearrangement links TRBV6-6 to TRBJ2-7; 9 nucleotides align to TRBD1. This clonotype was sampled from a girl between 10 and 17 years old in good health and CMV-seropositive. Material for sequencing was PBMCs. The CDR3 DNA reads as TGTGCCAGCAGTTACCCGGACAGGGGTAGTTACGAGCAGTACTTC. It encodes CASSYPDRGSYEQYF.